This TCR beta chain was identified during a study of T-cell memory formation after mild COVID-19. TCRdb independently ran MiXCR on the 5' RACE reads; one entry per CDR3 protein. The sample has 380,000 or so distinct CDR3 sequences, under 15% seen once. This clonotype appeared many times. Its antigen is unidentified. Germline loops: CDR1 SQVTM, CDR2 ANQGSEA. The CDR3 covers 14 residues. After removal of 7 bases from V and 3 bases from J, the junction contained 12 bases not matched to a gene. Study-level results: Shrinking CD4+ clones were chiefly CM and EM; CD8+ ones were chiefly EMRA. Nothing showed for sure that second-wave clones peaking on day 37 were SARS-CoV-2 specific.

This chain connects TRBV29-1 to TRBJ2-7, with 7 positions matching TRBD1. Sequencing used PBMCs or a T cell subset sorted from them (not recorded which). This TCR derives from a man aged 18-30 years who had mild COVID-19 (a few samples of this study predate the infection). Cell type and time point are not known. CDR3 in amino acids: CSARQGSDYYEQYF. The CDR3 region has the DNA TGCAGCGCCCGACAGGGCTCTGACTACTACGAGCAGTACTTC.